Below, one T cell receptor beta chain is given with its context. Each exposed participant met a COVID-19 case in the 2 weeks preceding study entry. Sequencing was performed with immunoSEQ multiplex PCR; in TCRdb, only in-frame clones are kept and a portion is missing. Found here are 400,000 to 500,000 clones, roughly 90% of them singletons; the top ten hold less than 1.5%. The source of the sample is a study of blood T cell repertoires in COVID-19. Looked up from germline, CDR1 is ENHRY and CDR2 is SYGVKD. The CDR3 contains 13 residues. The V gene lost 3 bases and the J gene lost 5 bases, with 11 bases spanning the gap.

The sequencing sample was made of PBMCs or T cells enriched from blood (not recorded which). The sequence derives from a young woman who had been exposed to COVID-19. The chain recombines TRBV10-3 with TRBJ2-7, with D possibly being TRBD1 (5 bases). The chain's CDR3 is CAISDGASDEQYF. CDR3 DNA sequence: TGTGCCATCAGTGATGGGGCTTCGGACGAGCAGTACTTC.